This is a list of T cell receptor beta chains from one sample in a study of blood T cell repertoires in COVID-19. Data came from immunoSEQ multiplex PCR; TCRdb stores just in-frame clones and leaves some out. The data contain 18,000 or so clones, more than 65% of them seen just once; the ten biggest clones take up around 16%. The source material was peripheral blood. These receptor sequences come from a man in his sixties or seventies with COVID-19, enrolled during active disease. Each CDR3 is given without its conserved first and last residue. Each record gives: J gene, V gene, D gene, CDR3 protein. The D gene is left open where the match is weak.

j_gene: TRBJ2-4
v_gene: TRBV11-2
d_gene: TRBD1
CDR3aa: ASSWTGRENIQY

j_gene: TRBJ1-2
v_gene: TRBV20-1
d_gene: .
CDR3aa: SASPRASGSIYGYT

j_gene: TRBJ2-1
v_gene: TRBV12-3/TRBV12-4
d_gene: TRBD1
CDR3aa: ASSSPGGKQF

j_gene: TRBJ2-3
v_gene: TRBV19
d_gene: .
CDR3aa: ASSTGLLTDTQY

j_gene: TRBJ1-5
v_gene: TRBV19
d_gene: .
CDR3aa: ASSRGYGQPQH

j_gene: TRBJ2-7
v_gene: TRBV4-3
d_gene: .
CDR3aa: ASSQYTDSSYEQY

j_gene: TRBJ2-1
v_gene: TRBV19
d_gene: .
CDR3aa: ASSKGLLINEQF

j_gene: TRBJ2-3
v_gene: TRBV21-1
d_gene: .
CDR3aa: ASSLEGQASTDTQY

j_gene: TRBJ1-5
v_gene: TRBV28
d_gene: TRBD1
CDR3aa: ASSLNRGRGGPQH

j_gene: TRBJ2-7
v_gene: TRBV28
d_gene: .
CDR3aa: ASGGLAEQY

j_gene: TRBJ2-7
v_gene: TRBV7-9
d_gene: .
CDR3aa: ASSPVQGSYEQY

j_gene: TRBJ2-3
v_gene: TRBV10-2
d_gene: TRBD2
CDR3aa: ASSGVLAGEYTQY

j_gene: TRBJ1-6
v_gene: TRBV5-1
d_gene: TRBD1
CDR3aa: ASSLLDRDYNSPLH

j_gene: TRBJ2-1
v_gene: TRBV7-9
d_gene: TRBD1
CDR3aa: ASSRRDRLQREQF

j_gene: TRBJ2-7
v_gene: TRBV11-2
d_gene: TRBD1
CDR3aa: ASSLGTGGHEQY

j_gene: TRBJ2-1
v_gene: TRBV3-1/TRBV3-2
d_gene: .
CDR3aa: ASSQAGSGTNEQF

j_gene: TRBJ1-1
v_gene: TRBV19
d_gene: .
CDR3aa: ASSIQQGTEAF

j_gene: TRBJ1-2
v_gene: TRBV24-1
d_gene: TRBD1
CDR3aa: ATSDSQGIGYT

j_gene: TRBJ2-3
v_gene: TRBV5-1
d_gene: TRBD2
CDR3aa: ASSSTSGGDTQY

j_gene: TRBJ1-1
v_gene: TRBV4-1
d_gene: .
CDR3aa: ASSQKQGEGTEAF

j_gene: TRBJ1-1
v_gene: TRBV27
d_gene: .
CDR3aa: ASSFRQPNTEAF